This TCR beta chain originates from a study of CD8+CD57+ T cells in acquired aplastic anemia. Overall study context: Yields of DNA that came from sorted CD4+ and CD8+ cells averaged about 3.4 ug.

Genomic DNA templated the TCR beta VDJ and CDR3 profiling. TCRdb recomputed calls from the reads with MiXCR, one row per CDR3 protein. The sample gives roughly 190,000 distinct CDR3 sequences, around half of which show up once; 9.7% is in the top ten. Sequencing was done on patients that had shown CD8+CD57+ cell expansion by flow cytometry. As a group, the patients uniformly had severe acquired aplastic anemia. Patients were treatment-naive when blood was sampled. Germline-derived CDR1 and CDR2 are LNHDA and SQIVND (reference sequence). The CDR3 is 15 amino acids. V was clipped by 7 bases and J by 4 bases; unmatched bases: 4.

This receptor was taken from a human donor with aplastic anemia. Input material: sorted CD4+, CD8+, or CD8+CD57+ T cells (not recorded which) from PBMCs. The chain employs TRBV19 and TRBJ2-6, with 10 bases lining up with TRBD2. CDR3 sequence (DNA): TGTGCCAGTAACCTGGGACTAGCGGGGGCCAACGTCCTGACTTTC. It yields the protein CASNLGLAGANVLTF.